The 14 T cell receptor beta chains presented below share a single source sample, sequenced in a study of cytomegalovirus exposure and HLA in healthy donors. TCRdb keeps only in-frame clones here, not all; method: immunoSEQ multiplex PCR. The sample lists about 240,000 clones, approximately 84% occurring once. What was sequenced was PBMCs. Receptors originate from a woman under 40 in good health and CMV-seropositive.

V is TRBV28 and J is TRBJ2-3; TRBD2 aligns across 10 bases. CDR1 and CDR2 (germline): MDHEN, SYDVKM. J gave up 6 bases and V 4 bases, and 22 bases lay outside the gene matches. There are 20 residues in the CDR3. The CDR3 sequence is CASSSPMRDSPGLAYDTQYF. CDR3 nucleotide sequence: TGTGCCAGCAGTTCACCAATGCGGGACAGTCCGGGACTAGCGTACGATACGCAGTATTTT.

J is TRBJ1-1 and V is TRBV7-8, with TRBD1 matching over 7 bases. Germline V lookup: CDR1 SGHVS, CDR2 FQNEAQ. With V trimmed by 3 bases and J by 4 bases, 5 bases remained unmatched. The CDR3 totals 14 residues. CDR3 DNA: TGTGCCAGCAGCTTGCGACAGGGCGGCACTGAAGCTTTCTTT. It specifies CASSLRQGGTEAFF.

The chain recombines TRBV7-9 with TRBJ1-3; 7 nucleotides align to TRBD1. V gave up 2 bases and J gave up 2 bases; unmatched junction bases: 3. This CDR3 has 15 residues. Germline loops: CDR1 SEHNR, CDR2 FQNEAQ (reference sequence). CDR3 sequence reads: CASSLPGGAGNTIYF. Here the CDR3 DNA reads TGTGCCAGCAGCTTACCAGGGGGAGCTGGAAACACCATATATTTT.

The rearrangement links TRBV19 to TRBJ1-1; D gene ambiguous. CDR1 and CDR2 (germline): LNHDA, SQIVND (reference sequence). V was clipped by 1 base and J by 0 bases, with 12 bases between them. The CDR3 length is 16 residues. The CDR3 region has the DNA TGTGCCAGTAGTATAGCGGGATTGGGAGTGAACACTGAAGCTTTCTTT. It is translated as CASSIAGLGVNTEAFF.

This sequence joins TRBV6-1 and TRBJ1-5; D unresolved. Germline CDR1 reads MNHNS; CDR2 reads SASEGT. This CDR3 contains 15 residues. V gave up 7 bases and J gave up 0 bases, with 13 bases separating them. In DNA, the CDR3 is TGTGCCAGCAAACCTACAGATTATAGCAATCAGCCCCAGCATTTT. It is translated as CASKPTDYSNQPQHF.

CDR3 bases: TGCGCCAGCAGCTTCGGGGGAGGCACAGATACGCAGTATTTT. Translating gives CASSFGGGTDTQYF. This chain joins TRBV5-1 and TRBJ2-3; tentatively, D is TRBD2 (6 bases). Germline CDR1 reads SGHRS; CDR2 reads YFSETQ. Trimming shortened V by 2 bases and J by 1 base, and 8 bases separated the two germline ends. The CDR3 length is 14 residues.

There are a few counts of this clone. The CDR3 DNA follows: TGTGCCAGCAGTTACGAGGGGGAAGATACGCAGTATTTT. It specifies CASSYEGEDTQYF. The genes are TRBV28 and TRBJ2-3; tentative D call: TRBD1 (6 bases). V lost 4 bases, J lost 5 bases, and 10 bases lay in between. The CDR3 runs 13 residues. Germline CDR1 reads MDHEN; CDR2 reads SYDVKM.

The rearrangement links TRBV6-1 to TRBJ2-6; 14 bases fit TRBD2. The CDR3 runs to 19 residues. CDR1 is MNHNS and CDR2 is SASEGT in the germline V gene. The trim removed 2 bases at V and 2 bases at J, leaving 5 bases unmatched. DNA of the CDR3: TGTGCCAGCAGTGAAAAAAGGGGACTAGCGGGAGCTGGGGCCAACGTCCTGACTTTC. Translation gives CASSEKRGLAGAGANVLTF.

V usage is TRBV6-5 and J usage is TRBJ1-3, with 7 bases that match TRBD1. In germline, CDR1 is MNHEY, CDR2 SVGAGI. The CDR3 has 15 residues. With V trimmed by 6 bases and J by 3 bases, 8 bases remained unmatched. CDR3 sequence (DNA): TGTGCCAGCAGCTGGACAGGCCCTCTTGGAAACACCATATATTTT. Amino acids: CASSWTGPLGNTIYF.

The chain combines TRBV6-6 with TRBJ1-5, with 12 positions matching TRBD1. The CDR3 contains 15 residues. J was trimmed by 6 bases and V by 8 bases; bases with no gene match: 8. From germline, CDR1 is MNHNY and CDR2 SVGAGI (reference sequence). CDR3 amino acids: CASCTGTGGTQPQHF. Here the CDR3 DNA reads TGTGCCAGCTGTACGGGGACAGGGGGCACTCAGCCCCAGCATTTT.

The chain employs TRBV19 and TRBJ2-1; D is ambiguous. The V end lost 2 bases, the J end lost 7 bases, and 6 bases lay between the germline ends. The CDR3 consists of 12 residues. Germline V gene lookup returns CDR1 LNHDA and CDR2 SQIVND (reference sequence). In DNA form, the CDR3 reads TGTGCCAGTAGTATAAACGGGAATGAGCAGTTCTTC. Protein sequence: CASSINGNEQFF.

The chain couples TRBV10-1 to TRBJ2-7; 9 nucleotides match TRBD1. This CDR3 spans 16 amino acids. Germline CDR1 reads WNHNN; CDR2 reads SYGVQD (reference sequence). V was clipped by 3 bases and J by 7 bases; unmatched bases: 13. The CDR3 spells CASSDHRGTGTEEQYF. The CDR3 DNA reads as TGCGCCAGCAGTGACCATCGAGGGACAGGGACGGAGGAGCAGTACTTC.

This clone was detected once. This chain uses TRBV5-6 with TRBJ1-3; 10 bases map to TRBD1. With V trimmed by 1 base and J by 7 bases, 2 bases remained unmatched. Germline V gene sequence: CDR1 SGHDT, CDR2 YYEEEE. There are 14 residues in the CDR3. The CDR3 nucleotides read TGTGCCAGCAGCTTGAAGGGACAGGGGAACACCATATATTTT. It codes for CASSLKGQGNTIYF. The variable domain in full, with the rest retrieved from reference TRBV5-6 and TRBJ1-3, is DAGVTQSPTHLIKTRGQQVTLRCSPKSGHDTVSWYQQALGQGPQFIFQYYEEEERQRGNFPDRFSGHQFPNYSSELNVNALLLGDSALYLCASSLKGQGNTIYFGEGSWLTVV.

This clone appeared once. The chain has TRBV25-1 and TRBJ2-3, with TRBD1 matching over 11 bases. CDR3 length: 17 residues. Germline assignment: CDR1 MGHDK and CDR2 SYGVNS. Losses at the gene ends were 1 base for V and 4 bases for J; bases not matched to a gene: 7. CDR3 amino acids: CASSELGTGGRSDTQYF. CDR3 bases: TGTGCCAGCAGTGAATTAGGGACAGGGGGTAGGTCAGATACGCAGTATTTT.